A single sample gave rise to the 17 T cell receptor beta chains below, sequenced in a study of cytomegalovirus exposure and HLA in healthy donors. 60 Vbeta and 13 Jbeta primers were used in PCR. Repertoires were generated with immunoSEQ multiplex PCR, while TCRdb's copy carries only in-frame clones and drops some. The table records about 100,000 clones, about 70% of them present only once. The sample consisted of PBMCs. The receptors derive from a man in his fifties in good health and CMV-seropositive.

This chain joins TRBV21-1 and TRBJ2-7; the table's D gene call, TRBD2, was not cross checked with the DNA. TRBV21-1 is a recognized pseudogene. The CDR3 has 15 amino acids. The CDR3 DNA follows: TGTGCCAGCAGCCCTCGCGAGGAGGGACCCTACGAGCAGTACTTC. Translating gives CASSPREEGPYEQYF.

The chain is built from TRBV21-1 and TRBJ1-5; no DNA check was done on the table's D call, TRBD1. TRBV21-1 is classified as a pseudogene. The CDR3 consists of 15 residues. DNA for the CDR3: TGTGCCAGCAGCAACAGGGGAGACGACAATCAGCCCCAGCATTTT. Protein sequence: CASSNRGDDNQPQHF.

This clone was found once. Relative to the germline gene, one junction end is altered; a read error may explain this. The chain employs TRBV4-2 and TRBJ2-2, with D perhaps TRBD1 (6 bases). Germline CDR1 reads LGHNA; CDR2 reads YNFKEQ. The CDR3 has 15 amino acids. The CDR3 loop reads CASSQVRRDTGELFF. The CDR3 nucleotides are TGTGCCAGCAGCCAAGTTCGAAGGGACACCGGGGAGCTGTTTTTC.

This chain uses TRBV7-2 with TRBJ1-5; D gene unclear. The CDR3 sequence is 19 residues long. The V gene's germline CDR1 is SGHTA and CDR2 FQGNSA. V lost 1 base, J lost 2 bases, and 21 bases lay in between. CDR3: CASSLDGPPVTVGNQPQHF. CDR3 nucleotides: TGTGCCAGCAGCTTAGATGGGCCACCGGTGACGGTTGGCAATCAGCCCCAGCATTTT.

The V and J genes are TRBV7-2 and TRBJ2-1; 9 nucleotides align to TRBD2. The germline CDR1 and CDR2 sequences are SGHTA and FQGNSA. This CDR3 is 14 amino acids long. Trimming cost V 0 bases and J 15 bases; bases outside gene matches: 9. Written as DNA, the CDR3 is TGTGCCAGCAGCTTAGCGGGGGTAGCGGGAGATCGGTTCTTC. Translation gives CASSLAGVAGDRFF.

This chain joins TRBV6-1 and TRBJ1-5; TRBD1 is a possible D gene (6 bases). The germline gives CDR1 MNHNS, CDR2 SASEGT. V dropped 4 bases and J dropped 2 bases, with 9 bases sitting between them. There are 14 residues in the CDR3. CDR3 in amino acids: CASSAQGRNQPQHF. The CDR3 coding sequence is TGTGCCAGCAGTGCACAGGGACGCAATCAGCCCCAGCATTTT.

In this sample, this clone turned up a few times. J is TRBJ2-7 and V is TRBV28; 7 nucleotides line up with TRBD2. The CDR3 runs 13 residues. The germline CDR1 and CDR2 sequences are MDHEN and SYDVKM. The ends lost 6 bases at V and 5 bases at J; junction bases unmatched: 7. CDR3 residues: CASRGRVSDEQYF. The CDR3 DNA reads as TGTGCCAGCAGGGGGAGGGTGTCCGACGAGCAGTACTTC.

This chain links TRBV11-2 with TRBJ2-7; 8 bases fit TRBD2. V shed 2 bases and J 7 bases; nucleotides not matched to a gene: 4. Germline V gene sequence: CDR1 SGHAT, CDR2 FQNNGV. This CDR3 comprises 13 residues. CDR3 sequence: CASSLKRGWEQYF. CDR3 nucleotides: TGTGCCAGCAGCTTAAAGCGGGGGTGGGAGCAGTACTTC.

V and J are TRBV5-1 and TRBJ1-2, with D tentatively TRBD1 (6 bases). Trimming took off 5 bases at V and 8 bases at J, with 22 bases between the two ends. Looked up from germline, CDR1 is SGHRS and CDR2 is YFSETQ. The CDR3 runs 15 residues. The DNA for the CDR3 is TGCGCCAGCAGGGATTTGACGTCAGGGGTAGGAGGCTACACCTTC. This translates into CASRDLTSGVGGYTF.

This chain joins TRBV27 and TRBJ2-5; 8 nucleotides agree with TRBD1. From germline, CDR1 is MNHEY and CDR2 SMNVEV (reference sequence). The CDR3 runs to 14 residues. Unmatched junction bases numbered 5, after V lost 4 bases and J lost 4 bases. CDR3 nucleotides: TGTGCCAGCAGTTGGGACAGGCGGGCAGAGACCCAGTACTTC. This sequence encodes CASSWDRRAETQYF.

The rearrangement uses TRBV2 and TRBJ2-7; maybe TRBD2 (6 bases). This CDR3 has 15 residues. Trimming removed 2 bases at V and 1 base at J, with 12 bases between. Germline CDR1 reads SNHLY; CDR2 reads FYNNEI. The CDR3 DNA is TGTGCCAGCAGTGAAAGGCTAGCGCGATCCTACGAGCAGTACTTC. It specifies CASSERLARSYEQYF.

The V and J genes are TRBV28 and TRBJ2-7, with D unresolved. With 2 bases removed from V and 4 bases from J, the gap between germline ends came to 9 bases. The CDR3 spans 13 residues. CDR1 MDHEN and CDR2 SYDVKM come from the germline V gene. The CDR3 nucleotides read TGTGCCAGCAGTTTAGGGCAAGTATACGAGCAGTACTTC. Its translation is CASSLGQVYEQYF.

The rearrangement uses TRBV19 and TRBJ1-2; TRBD1 matches 8 bases. CDR1 and CDR2 from the germline V gene are LNHDA and SQIVND (reference sequence). This CDR3 spans 16 amino acids. The J segment lost 4 bases and the V segment lost 4 bases, leaving 11 bases of the junction unmatched. CDR3 nucleotide sequence: TGTGCCAGTAGTACCCCCCACAGGGGGTCTCCCTATGGCTACACCTTC. This translates into CASSTPHRGSPYGYTF.

This clone was counted only a few times. The chain links TRBV30 to TRBJ2-1; 7 bases agree with TRBD2. The CDR3 consists of 14 residues. V trimming: 3 bases; J trimming: 0 bases; junction bases outside the gene matches: 2. Germline values: CDR1 GTSNPN, CDR2 SVGIG (reference sequence). Written as DNA, the CDR3 is TGTGCCTGGAGAGGCGGGAGCTCCTACAATGAGCAGTTCTTC. Protein sequence: CAWRGGSSYNEQFF.

The sample holds a few counts of this clone. The V call is TRBV5-1, the J call TRBJ2-6, with unresolved D. V was shortened by 3 bases and J by 0 bases, with 7 bases between the two germline ends. In germline, CDR1 is SGHRS, CDR2 YFSETQ. This CDR3 contains 15 residues. In DNA form, the CDR3 reads TGCGCCAGCAGCTCGTCCTTCTCTGGGGCCAACGTCCTGACTTTC. It translates to CASSSSFSGANVLTF.

The chain employs TRBV5-1 and TRBJ1-1; D gene unclear. Trimming cost V 0 bases and J 5 bases, with 17 bases left between them. This CDR3 spans 16 amino acids. From germline, CDR1 is SGHRS and CDR2 YFSETQ. CDR3 coding DNA: TGCGCCAGCAGCTTGGCCGGTGCGGGCTTCGGGACTGAAGCTTTCTTT. This encodes CASSLAGAGFGTEAFF.

The chain uses TRBV5-3 and TRBJ2-1; 9 nucleotides align to TRBD2. TRBV5-3 is known as an ORF, though its function is uncertain. This CDR3 is 15 amino acids long. V lost 4 bases and J lost 2; bases outside the gene matches: 4. The CDR3 DNA reads TGTGCCAGAAGCCCCGGGACTAGCCCCTACAATGAGCAGTTCTTC. Its protein is CARSPGTSPYNEQFF.